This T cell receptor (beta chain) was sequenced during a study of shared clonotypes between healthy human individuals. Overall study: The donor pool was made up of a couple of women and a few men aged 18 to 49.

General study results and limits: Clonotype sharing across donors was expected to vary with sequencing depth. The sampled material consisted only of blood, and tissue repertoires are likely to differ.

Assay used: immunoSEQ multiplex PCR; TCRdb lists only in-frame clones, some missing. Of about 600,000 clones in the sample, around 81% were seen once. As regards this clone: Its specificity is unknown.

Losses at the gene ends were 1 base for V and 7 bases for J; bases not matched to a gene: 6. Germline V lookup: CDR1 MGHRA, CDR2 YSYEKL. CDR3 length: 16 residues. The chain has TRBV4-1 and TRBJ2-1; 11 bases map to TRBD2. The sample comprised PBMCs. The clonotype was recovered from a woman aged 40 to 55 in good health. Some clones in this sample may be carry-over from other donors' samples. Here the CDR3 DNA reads TGCGCCAGCAGCCAAGGATTGGCTAGCGGGAGGAATGAGCAGTTCTTC. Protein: CASSQGLASGRNEQFF.